The next 21 T cell receptor beta chains were all read from a single sample in a study of blood T cell repertoires in COVID-19. TCRdb's copy holds only in-frame clones and misses some; the assay was immunoSEQ multiplex PCR. The sample holds about 82,000 clones, about 80% seen once. Sequenced input: peripheral blood. The origin of the receptors is a woman between 35 and 50 years old with active or convalescent COVID-19.

This clone came up a few times. This chain joins TRBV5-4 and TRBJ2-2; 8 nucleotides line up with TRBD2. V gave up 0 bases and J gave up 6 bases; unmatched junction bases: 7. The CDR3 is 16 residues long. Germline loops: CDR1 SGHNT, CDR2 YYREEE (reference sequence). This chain's CDR3 is CASSLGLGGRSGELFF. CDR3 coding DNA: TGTGCCAGCAGCTTGGGGCTCGGCGGGAGGTCCGGGGAGCTGTTTTTT.

The chain recombines TRBV5-1 with TRBJ2-5; 7 nucleotides match TRBD1. Germline CDR1 reads SGHRS; CDR2 reads YFSETQ. V lost 0 bases and J lost 0; bases outside the gene matches: 5. The CDR3 extends over 16 amino acids. The chain's CDR3 is CASSLGAQGDQETQYF. The CDR3 DNA sequence: TGCGCCAGCAGCTTGGGGGCCCAGGGGGACCAAGAGACCCAGTACTTC.

The V call is TRBV5-1, the J call TRBJ2-1; no reliable D call. Germline V gives CDR1 SGHRS, CDR2 YFSETQ. Trimming cost V 4 bases and J 8 bases, with 13 bases left between them. The CDR3 has 13 amino acids. The CDR3 sequence: CASSPPFSDEQFF. CDR3 coding DNA: TGCGCCAGCAGCCCCCCGTTCTCGGATGAGCAGTTCTTC. The entire variable domain, with the rest obtained from reference TRBV5-1 and TRBJ2-1, is as follows: KAGVTQTPRYLIKTRGQQVTLSCSPISGHRSVSWYQQTPGQGLQFLFEYFSETQRNKGNFPGRFSGRQFSNSRSEMNVSTLELGDSALYLCASSPPFSDEQFFGPGTRLTVL.

This clone turned up a few times. V gene TRBV4-3 combines with J gene TRBJ1-3; D gene uncertain. This CDR3 comprises 14 residues. The V gene lost 3 bases and the J gene lost 4 bases, with 10 bases spanning the gap. From germline, CDR1 is LGHNA and CDR2 YSLEER. The CDR3 DNA sequence: TGCGCCAGCAGCCAGGCGGGAGGGGGAAACACCATATATTTT. This translates into CASSQAGGGNTIYF.

This chain uses TRBV18 with TRBJ2-4, with TRBD2 identical over 14 bases. V was pared by 3 bases and J by 7 bases, with 8 bases of the junction left unmatched. Germline CDR1 is KGHSH and CDR2 is LQKENI. This CDR3 region has 17 residues. The DNA of the CDR3 is TGTGCCAGCTCACCGAACGCCCGGACTAGCGGGAGGAACATTCAGTACTTC. Encoded protein: CASSPNARTSGRNIQYF.

This sequence joins TRBV13 and TRBJ1-1; 8 nucleotides match TRBD1. The CDR3 length is 15 residues. V gave up 4 bases and J gave up 1 base; unmatched junction bases: 5. CDR1 and CDR2 from the germline V gene are PRHDT and FYEKMQ (reference sequence). The CDR3 coding sequence is TGTGCCAGCAGCTACACAGGGGGAGGGAACACTGAAGCTTTCTTT. This sequence encodes CASSYTGGGNTEAFF.

The chain combines TRBV12-3 or TRBV12-4 with TRBJ2-3; D is uncertain. V was pared by 5 bases and J by 4 bases, with 7 bases between. This CDR3 contains 12 residues. The CDR3 nucleotides are TGTGCCAGCAGTCCCTCCGCAGATACGCAGTATTTT. Its protein is CASSPSADTQYF.

The rearrangement links TRBV9 to TRBJ2-7; tentatively, D is TRBD1 (5 bases). The CDR3 totals 14 residues. Per the germline V gene, CDR1 is SGDLS and CDR2 is YYNGEE. Deletions cut 0 bases from V and 3 bases from J, with 10 bases between. DNA of the CDR3: TGTGCCAGCAGCGTAGGTGGAGACAGCTACGAGCAGTACTTC. This codes for CASSVGGDSYEQYF.

In this sample, this clone turned up a few times. The chain's CDR3 is CASSLATPAGTIYF. The CDR3, as DNA: TGTGCCAGCAGCTTAGCGACGCCGGCGGGCACCATATATTTT. V usage is TRBV7-2 and J usage is TRBJ1-3; D is uncertain. In germline, CDR1 is SGHTA, CDR2 FQGNSA. CDR3 size: 14 residues. V was shortened by 0 bases and J by 9 bases, with 12 bases between the two germline ends.

V gene TRBV7-2 combines with J gene TRBJ2-1, with 8 bases fitting TRBD2. Germline V gives CDR1 SGHTA, CDR2 FQGNSA. Trimming removed 3 bases from V and 9 bases from J; junction bases left unmatched: 7. This CDR3 is built from 14 residues. The chain's CDR3 is CASSFGTRRGEQFF. The CDR3 DNA reads TGTGCCAGCAGCTTCGGGACTAGACGGGGTGAGCAGTTCTTC.

The chain carries TRBV27 and TRBJ1-2, with a weak D call TRBD1 (5 bases). From germline, CDR1 is MNHEY and CDR2 SMNVEV (reference sequence). The V gene lost 0 bases and the J gene lost 5 bases, with 13 bases spanning the gap. This CDR3 region has 15 residues. The CDR3 sequence is CASSLSPGAVYGYTF. The CDR3 DNA reads TGTGCCAGCAGTTTATCCCCTGGGGCCGTATATGGCTACACCTTC.

J is TRBJ1-2 and V is TRBV27; TRBD1 matches at 8 bases. The junction had 8 bases not matched to a gene; V was cut back by 5 bases and J by 0 bases. The CDR3 loop spans 16 amino acids. Germline CDR1 is MNHEY and CDR2 is SMNVEV (reference sequence). Here the CDR3 reads CASSHVQGGANYGYTF. DNA of the CDR3: TGTGCCAGCAGTCACGTACAGGGGGGGGCTAACTATGGCTACACCTTC.

V usage is TRBV7-8 and J usage is TRBJ2-1, with D perhaps TRBD1 (5 bases). The CDR3 is 14 residues long. The germline V gene encodes CDR1 SGHVS and CDR2 FQNEAQ. V shed 2 bases and J shed 4 bases, with 9 bases lying between them. CDR3 sequence (DNA): TGTGCCAGCAGCTTACAACAGGAGTACAATGAGCAGTTCTTC. Residues: CASSLQQEYNEQFF.

This clone appeared once. The chain has TRBV4-1 and TRBJ2-7, with 7 bases aligning to TRBD2. With 0 bases clipped from V and 4 bases from J, the junction kept 18 bases outside the gene matches. CDR3 length equals 19 residues. Germline CDR1 reads MGHRA; CDR2 reads YSYEKL. The CDR3 bases are TGCGCCAGCAGCCAAGAAAGCCCGTTTAGCGGGCTAGCCCCGTACGAGCAGTACTTC. As protein: CASSQESPFSGLAPYEQYF.

The genes are TRBV29-1 and TRBJ2-3; D ambiguous. The CDR3 runs 12 residues. V was pared by 5 bases and J by 1 base, with 7 bases between. Germline V gene sequence: CDR1 SQVTM, CDR2 ANQGSEA. The CDR3 loop reads CSVFFGTDTQYF. For the CDR3, the DNA is TGCAGCGTTTTTTTCGGCACAGATACGCAGTATTTT.

CDR3 region: CASMRGRAGNTIYF. CDR3 sequence (DNA): TGTGCCAGTATGCGCGGCAGGGCTGGAAACACCATATATTTT. The chain joins TRBV19 to TRBJ1-3, with D tentatively TRBD1 (5 bases). The germline V and J ends were trimmed by 7 bases and 2 bases, with 12 bases remaining between them. CDR3 size: 14 residues. Germline CDR1 LNHDA, CDR2 SQIVND (reference sequence).

The rearrangement uses TRBV7-3 and TRBJ2-2; D perhaps matches TRBD2 (5 bases). CDR1 and CDR2 from the germline V gene are SGHTA and FQGTGA. The CDR3 runs 15 residues. V shed 5 bases and J shed 6 bases, with 16 bases lying between them. DNA of the CDR3: TGTGCCAGCAGCCCAACCAAGGAGAGGGCCGGGGAGCTGTTTTTT. Protein: CASSPTKERAGELFF.

The rearrangement joins TRBV27 to TRBJ1-1, with D possibly TRBD1 on 5 matching bases. The V gene lost 2 bases and the J gene lost 7 bases, with 11 bases spanning the gap. This CDR3 is built from 13 residues. Germline values: CDR1 MNHEY, CDR2 SMNVEV (reference sequence). CDR3 loop: CASSLVGLGEAFF. In nucleotides, the CDR3 is TGTGCCAGCAGTTTAGTGGGACTCGGTGAAGCTTTCTTT.

V and J are TRBV25-1 and TRBJ1-4; D possibly corresponds to TRBD1 (6 bases). This CDR3 is built from 15 residues. V was pared by 5 bases and J by 1 base, with 11 bases between. Germline-derived CDR1 and CDR2 are MGHDK and SYGVNS. The CDR3 loop is CASSLGGLTNEKLFF. The CDR3 DNA is TGTGCCAGCAGTTTGGGGGGGCTAACTAATGAAAAACTGTTTTTT.

The rearrangement joins TRBV12-3 or TRBV12-4 to TRBJ2-3; tentative D call: TRBD1 (5 bases). Trimming cost V 5 bases and J 4 bases, with 10 bases left between them. The CDR3 contains 13 residues. The CDR3 is CASSKARADTQYF. The DNA for the CDR3 is TGTGCCAGCAGTAAGGCCAGGGCAGATACGCAGTATTTT.

To note about this clone: At one end, the junction sequence differs from germline, possibly due to a read error. The rearrangement joins TRBV7-9 to TRBJ1-1; D gene uncertain. Germline CDR1 SEHNR, CDR2 FQNEAQ (reference sequence). This CDR3 has 10 residues. CDR3 nucleotide sequence: TGTGCCAGCAGCTTCCCTTGGGGAGTCTTT. Protein product: CASSFPWGVF.